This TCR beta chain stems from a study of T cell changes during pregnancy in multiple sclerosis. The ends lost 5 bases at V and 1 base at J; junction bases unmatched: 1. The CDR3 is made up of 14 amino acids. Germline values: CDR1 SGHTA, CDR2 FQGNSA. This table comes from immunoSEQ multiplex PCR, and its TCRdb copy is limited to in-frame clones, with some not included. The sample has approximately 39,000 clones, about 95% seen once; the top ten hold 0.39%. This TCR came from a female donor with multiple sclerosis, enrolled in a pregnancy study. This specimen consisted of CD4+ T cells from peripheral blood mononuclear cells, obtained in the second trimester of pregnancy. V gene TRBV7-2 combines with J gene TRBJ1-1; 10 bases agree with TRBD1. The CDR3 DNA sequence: TGTGCCAGCAGCCGGGACAGGGGGAACACTGAAGCTTTCTTT. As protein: CASSRDRGNTEAFF.